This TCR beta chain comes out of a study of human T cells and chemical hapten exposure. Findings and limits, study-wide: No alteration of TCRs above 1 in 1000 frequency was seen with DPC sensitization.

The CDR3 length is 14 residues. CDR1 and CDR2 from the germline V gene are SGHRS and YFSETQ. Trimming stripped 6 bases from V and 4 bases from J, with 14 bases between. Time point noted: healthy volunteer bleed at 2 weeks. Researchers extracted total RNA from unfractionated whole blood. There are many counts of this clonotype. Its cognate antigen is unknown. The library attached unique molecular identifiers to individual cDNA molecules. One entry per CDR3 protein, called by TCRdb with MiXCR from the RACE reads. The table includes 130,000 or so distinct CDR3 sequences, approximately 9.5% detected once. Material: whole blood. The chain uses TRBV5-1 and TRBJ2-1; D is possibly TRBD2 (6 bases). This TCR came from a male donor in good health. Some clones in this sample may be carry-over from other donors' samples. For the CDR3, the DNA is TGCGCCAGCACCTCATCCGGGGGATACAATGAGCAGTTCTTC. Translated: CASTSSGGYNEQFF.